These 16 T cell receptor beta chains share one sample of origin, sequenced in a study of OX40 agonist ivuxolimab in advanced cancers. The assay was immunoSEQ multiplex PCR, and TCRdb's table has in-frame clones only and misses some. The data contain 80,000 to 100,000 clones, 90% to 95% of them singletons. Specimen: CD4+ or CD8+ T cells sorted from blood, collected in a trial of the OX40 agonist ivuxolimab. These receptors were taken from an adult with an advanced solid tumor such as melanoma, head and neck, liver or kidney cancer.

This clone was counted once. CDR3 amino acids: CASSSGAGYGYTF. The CDR3 coding sequence is TGCGCCAGCAGCTCCGGGGCCGGCTATGGCTACACCTTC. The chain is built from TRBV5-1 and TRBJ1-2, with TRBD1 as a possible D gene (5 bases). There are 13 residues in the CDR3. Trimming took off 3 bases at V and 4 bases at J, with 10 bases between the two ends. Germline V gene lookup returns CDR1 SGHRS and CDR2 YFSETQ.

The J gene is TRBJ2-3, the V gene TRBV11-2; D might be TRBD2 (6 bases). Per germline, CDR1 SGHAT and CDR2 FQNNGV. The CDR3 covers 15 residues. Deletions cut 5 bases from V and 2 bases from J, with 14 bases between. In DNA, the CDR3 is TGTGCCAGCAGCAAGGGGACTGCCGTCACAGATACGCAGTATTTT. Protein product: CASSKGTAVTDTQYF. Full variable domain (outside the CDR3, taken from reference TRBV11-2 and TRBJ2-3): EAGVAQSPRYKIIEKRQSVAFWCNPISGHATLYWYQQILGQGPKLLIQFQNNGVVDDSQLPKDRFSAERLKGVDSTLKIQPAKLEDSAVYLCASSKGTAVTDTQYFGPGTRLTVL.

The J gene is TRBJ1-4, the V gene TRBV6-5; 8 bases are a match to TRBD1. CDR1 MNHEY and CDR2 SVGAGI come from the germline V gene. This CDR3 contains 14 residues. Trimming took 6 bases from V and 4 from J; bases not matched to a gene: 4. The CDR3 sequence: CASSRQGINEKLFF. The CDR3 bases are TGTGCCAGCAGCAGACAGGGGATTAATGAAAAACTGTTTTTT.

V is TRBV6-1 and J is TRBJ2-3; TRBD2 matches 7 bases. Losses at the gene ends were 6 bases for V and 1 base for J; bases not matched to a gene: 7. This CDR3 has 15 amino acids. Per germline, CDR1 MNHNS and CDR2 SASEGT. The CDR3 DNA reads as TGTGCCAGCAGGGTTGGGGGGGGACGCACAGATACGCAGTATTTT. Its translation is CASRVGGGRTDTQYF.

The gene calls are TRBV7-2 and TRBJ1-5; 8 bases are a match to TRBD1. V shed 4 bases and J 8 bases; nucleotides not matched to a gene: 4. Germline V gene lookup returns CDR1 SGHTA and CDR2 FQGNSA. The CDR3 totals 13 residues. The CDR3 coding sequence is TGTGCCAGCAGCTCGGACAGGGTGAAGCCCCAGCATTTT. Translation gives CASSSDRVKPQHF. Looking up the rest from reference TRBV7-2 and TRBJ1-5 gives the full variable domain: GAGVSQSPSNKVTEKGKDVELRCDPISGHTALYWYRQSLGQGLEFLIYFQGNSAPDKSGLPSDRFSAERTGGSVSTLTIQRTQQEDSAVYLCASSSDRVKPQHFGDGTRLSIL.

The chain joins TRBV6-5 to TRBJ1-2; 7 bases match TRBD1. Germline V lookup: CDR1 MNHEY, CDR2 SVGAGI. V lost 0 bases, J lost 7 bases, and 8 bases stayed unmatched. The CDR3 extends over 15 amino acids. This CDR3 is CASSYSTGRFSGYTF. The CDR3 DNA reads TGTGCCAGCAGTTACTCGACAGGGAGGTTCAGTGGCTACACCTTC.

The CDR3 here is CASSLEAEQYF. The CDR3 nucleotides read TGTGCCAGCAGCTTAGAGGCCGAGCAGTACTTC. V gene TRBV11-2 combines with J gene TRBJ2-7; D is uncertain. The CDR3 is 11 amino acids. The germline V gene encodes CDR1 SGHAT and CDR2 FQNNGV. With 0 bases removed from V and 6 bases from J, the gap between germline ends came to 3 bases.

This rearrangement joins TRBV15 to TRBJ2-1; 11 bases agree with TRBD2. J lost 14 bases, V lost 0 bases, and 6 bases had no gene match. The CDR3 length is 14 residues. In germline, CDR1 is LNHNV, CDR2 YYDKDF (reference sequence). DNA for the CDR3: TGTGCCACCAGCAGAGAGTATAGCGGGAGGGCGGAGTTCTTC. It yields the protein CATSREYSGRAEFF.

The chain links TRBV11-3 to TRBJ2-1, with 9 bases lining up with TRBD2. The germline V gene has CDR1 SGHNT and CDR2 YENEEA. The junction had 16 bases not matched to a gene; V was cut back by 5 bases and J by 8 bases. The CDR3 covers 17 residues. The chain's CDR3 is CASSPYLAGPSWHEQFF. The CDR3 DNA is TGTGCCAGCAGCCCTTACCTAGCGGGACCTTCCTGGCATGAGCAGTTCTTC.

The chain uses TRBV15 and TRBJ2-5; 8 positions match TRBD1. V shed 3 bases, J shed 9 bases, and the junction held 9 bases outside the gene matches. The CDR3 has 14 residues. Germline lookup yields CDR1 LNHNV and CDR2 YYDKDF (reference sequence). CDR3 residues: CATSSRGQELAQYF. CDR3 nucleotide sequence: TGTGCCACCAGCAGTAGGGGACAGGAATTGGCCCAGTACTTC.

CDR3 bases: TGTGCCAGCACCATGTACCAAGAGACCCAGTACTTC. The encoded protein is CASTMYQETQYF. The chain combines TRBV2 with TRBJ2-5; the D is unclear. The CDR3 totals 12 residues. The V gene's germline CDR1 is SNHLY and CDR2 FYNNEI. V lost 7 bases to trimming and J lost 0 bases, with 6 bases between them.

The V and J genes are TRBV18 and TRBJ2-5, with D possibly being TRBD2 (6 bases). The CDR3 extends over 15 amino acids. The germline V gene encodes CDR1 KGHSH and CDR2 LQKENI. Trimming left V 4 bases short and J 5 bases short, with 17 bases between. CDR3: CASSLSSGTSETQYF. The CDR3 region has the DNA TGTGCCAGCTCACTCTCCTCCGGGACTTCGGAGACCCAGTACTTC. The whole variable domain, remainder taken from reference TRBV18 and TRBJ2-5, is NAGVMQNPRHLVRRRGQEARLRCSPMKGHSHVYWYRQLPEEGLKFMVYLQKENIIDESGMPKERFSAEFPKEGPSILRIQQVVRGDSAAYFCASSLSSGTSETQYFGPGTRLLVL.

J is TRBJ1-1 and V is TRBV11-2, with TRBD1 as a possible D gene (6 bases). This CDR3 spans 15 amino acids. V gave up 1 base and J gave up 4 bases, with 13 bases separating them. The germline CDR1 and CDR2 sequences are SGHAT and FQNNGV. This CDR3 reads CASSLVDSSFTEAFF. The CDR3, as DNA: TGTGCCAGCAGCTTAGTGGACAGTTCTTTCACTGAAGCTTTCTTT.

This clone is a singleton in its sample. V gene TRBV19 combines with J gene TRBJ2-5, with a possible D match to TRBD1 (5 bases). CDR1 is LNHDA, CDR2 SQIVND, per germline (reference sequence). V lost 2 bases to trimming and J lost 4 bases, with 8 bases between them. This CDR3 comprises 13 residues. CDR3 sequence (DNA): TGTGCCAGTAGTATAATGGGGCGAGAGACCCAGTACTTC. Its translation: CASSIMGRETQYF.

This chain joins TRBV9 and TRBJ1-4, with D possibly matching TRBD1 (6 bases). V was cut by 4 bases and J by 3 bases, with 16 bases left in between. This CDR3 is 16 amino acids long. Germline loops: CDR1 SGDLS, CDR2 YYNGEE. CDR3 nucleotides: TGTGCCAGCAGCCCTCGGGGGGGCTGGGCTAATGAAAAACTGTTTTTT. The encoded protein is CASSPRGGWANEKLFF.

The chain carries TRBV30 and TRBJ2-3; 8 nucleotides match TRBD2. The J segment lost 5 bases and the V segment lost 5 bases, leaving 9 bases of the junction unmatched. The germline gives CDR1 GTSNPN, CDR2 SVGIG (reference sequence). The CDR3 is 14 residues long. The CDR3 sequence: CAWLLAGPVDTQYF. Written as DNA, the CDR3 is TGTGCCTGGTTGTTAGCGGGGCCCGTAGATACGCAGTATTTT.